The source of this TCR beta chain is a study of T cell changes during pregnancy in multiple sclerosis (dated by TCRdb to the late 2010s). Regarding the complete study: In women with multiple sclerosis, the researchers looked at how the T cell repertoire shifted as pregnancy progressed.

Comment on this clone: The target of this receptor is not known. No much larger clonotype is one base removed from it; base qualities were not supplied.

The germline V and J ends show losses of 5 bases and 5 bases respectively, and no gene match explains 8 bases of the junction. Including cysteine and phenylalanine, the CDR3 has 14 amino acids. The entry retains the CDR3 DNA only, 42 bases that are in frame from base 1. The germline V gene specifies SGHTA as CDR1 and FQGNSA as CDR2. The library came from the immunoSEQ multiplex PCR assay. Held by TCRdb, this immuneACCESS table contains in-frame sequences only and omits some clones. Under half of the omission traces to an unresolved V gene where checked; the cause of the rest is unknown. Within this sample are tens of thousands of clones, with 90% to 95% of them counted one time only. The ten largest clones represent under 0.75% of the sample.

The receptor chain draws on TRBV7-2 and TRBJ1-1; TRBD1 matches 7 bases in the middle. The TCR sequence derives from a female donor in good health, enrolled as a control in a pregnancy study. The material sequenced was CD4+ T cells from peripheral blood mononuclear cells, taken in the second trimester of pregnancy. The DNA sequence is TGTGCCAGCAGCCAAGGGGACAGTAAAACTGAAGCTTTCTTT. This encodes CASSQGDSKTEAFF.